This is a list of T cell receptor beta chains from one sample in a study of blood T cell repertoires in COVID-19. Repertoires were generated with immunoSEQ multiplex PCR, while TCRdb's copy carries only in-frame clones and drops some. This sample yields over 200,000 clones, of which about 85% are seen a single time; under 0.9% belongs to the top ten. Sequencing was carried out using peripheral blood. The receptors were sampled from a middle-aged man with acute or convalescent COVID-19. Both conserved end residues are part of each CDR3. The order of the fields is clone size, D gene, J gene, V gene, CDR3 DNA, CDR3 protein. The D gene is left open where the match is weak. Expanded clones are given a class, and other clones once, few, many or no size at all.

size: many
D: TRBD1
J: TRBJ1-1
V: TRBV27
DNA: TGTGCCAGCAGTTTAGGCCGGGGACAGGGGGTAGGGTACACTGAAGCTTTCTTT
CDR3: CASSLGRGQGVGYTEAFF

size: .
D: TRBD1
J: TRBJ1-2
V: TRBV27
DNA: TGTGCCAGCAGTTCCCGGGACAGCGTTCTCTATGGCTACACCTTC
CDR3: CASSSRDSVLYGYTF

size: .
D: .
J: TRBJ1-5
V: TRBV11-2
DNA: TGTGCCAGCGGGCAGACAGCTAATAGCAATCAGCCCCAGCATTTT
CDR3: CASGQTANSNQPQHF

size: .
D: TRBD1
J: TRBJ2-7
V: TRBV28
DNA: TGTGCCAGCAGCACCCCGGGACAGGGAACCTACGAGCAGTACTTC
CDR3: CASSTPGQGTYEQYF

size: .
D: .
J: TRBJ2-3
V: TRBV27
DNA: TGTGCCAGCAGTTTAACTGGACAAAGAGCTGGAGATACGCAGTATTTT
CDR3: CASSLTGQRAGDTQYF

size: .
D: TRBD1
J: TRBJ2-2
V: TRBV19
DNA: TGTGCCAGTAGTCCCCTTACCGGGACAGGATACACCGGGGAGCTGTTTTTT
CDR3: CASSPLTGTGYTGELFF

size: once
D: TRBD1
J: TRBJ2-2
V: TRBV7-6
DNA: TGTGCCAGCAGCCCGGGGACAGGGAACGCCGGGGAGCTGTTTTTT
CDR3: CASSPGTGNAGELFF

size: .
D: .
J: TRBJ2-2
V: TRBV30
DNA: TGTGCCTGGAGTTTTTTCAGGGCCGGGGAGCTGTTTTTT
CDR3: CAWSFFRAGELFF

size: .
D: .
J: TRBJ1-1
V: TRBV5-1
DNA: TGCGCCAGCAGCCGGGGGATAGGGGTAGGGACTGAAGCTTTCTTT
CDR3: CASSRGIGVGTEAFF

size: .
D: .
J: TRBJ2-5
V: TRBV11-2
DNA: TGTGCCAGCAGCACCACCCGGGAGACCCAGTACTTC
CDR3: CASSTTRETQYF

size: .
D: .
J: TRBJ1-4
V: TRBV30
DNA: TGTGCCTGGACAACAGGGAATAATGAAAAACTGTTTTTT
CDR3: CAWTTGNNEKLFF

size: once
D: .
J: TRBJ2-5
V: TRBV7-9
DNA: TGTGCCAGCAGCAGAGAGGCGGAGACCCAGTACTTC
CDR3: CASSREAETQYF

size: .
D: TRBD1
J: TRBJ1-1
V: TRBV7-9
DNA: TGTGCCGGCGCCGGGACAGGCCTCATGAACACTGAAGCTTTCTTT
CDR3: CAGAGTGLMNTEAFF

size: .
D: .
J: TRBJ1-1
V: TRBV5-6
DNA: TGTGCCAGCAGCTGGGGGGTTGGCACTGAAGCTTTCTTT
CDR3: CASSWGVGTEAFF

size: .
D: TRBD1
J: TRBJ2-4
V: TRBV19
DNA: TGTGCCAGTATGGGAACCGGGACAGGGGAAAACATTCAGTACTTC
CDR3: CASMGTGTGENIQYF

size: once
D: TRBD1
J: TRBJ2-2
V: TRBV7-9
DNA: TGTGCCAGCAGGTGGACAGGGGGCATCACCGGGGAGCTGTTTTTT
CDR3: CASRWTGGITGELFF

size: .
D: .
J: TRBJ2-7
V: TRBV3-1/TRBV3-2
DNA: TGTGCCAGCAGCAGCCCAGGGTTTCAATACGAGCAGTACTTC
CDR3: CASSSPGFQYEQYF

size: .
D: .
J: TRBJ1-2
V: TRBV19
DNA: TGTGCCATCAGACAGTGGAATGGCTACACCTTC
CDR3: CAIRQWNGYTF

size: few
D: TRBD2
J: TRBJ2-1
V: TRBV27
DNA: TGTGCCAGCAGTTTATCGACTAGCGGGAGCTATGAGCAGTTCTTC
CDR3: CASSLSTSGSYEQFF

size: .
D: .
J: TRBJ1-1
V: TRBV3-1/TRBV3-2
DNA: TGTGCCAGCAGCCAAGATCAATCGGGCGGGGAAGCTTTCTTT
CDR3: CASSQDQSGGEAFF

size: .
D: .
J: TRBJ2-3
V: TRBV24-1
DNA: TGTGCCACCAGTGGATCAGGGAGCACAGATACGCAGTATTTT
CDR3: CATSGSGSTDTQYF

size: .
D: TRBD1
J: TRBJ1-5
V: TRBV18
DNA: TGTGCCAGCTCACCACAGGGGGCGAGCAATCAGCCCCAGCATTTT
CDR3: CASSPQGASNQPQHF

size: once
D: .
J: TRBJ1-4
V: TRBV7-9
DNA: TGTGCCAGCAGCTTAGAGGAGGGTTGGACTAATGAAAAACTGTTTTTT
CDR3: CASSLEEGWTNEKLFF

size: few
D: TRBD2
J: TRBJ2-5
V: TRBV7-2
DNA: TGTGCCAGCAGCTTTGGCGGGCTAGCGGGAGGGACCCAAGAGACCCAGTACTTC
CDR3: CASSFGGLAGGTQETQYF

size: .
D: TRBD1
J: TRBJ2-7
V: TRBV6-6
DNA: TGTGCCAGCAGTGGGACAGGCCGGGGCAACGAGCAGTACTTC
CDR3: CASSGTGRGNEQYF

size: .
D: TRBD1
J: TRBJ1-5
V: TRBV7-2
DNA: TGTGCCAGCAGCTTAGCTTCAGGGGGGAATATCTCTCCCCAGCATTTT
CDR3: CASSLASGGNISPQHF

size: .
D: .
J: TRBJ1-6
V: TRBV21-1
DNA: TGTGCCAGCAGCAAAGCGCGGCCAGGGGGTCTCCATAATTCACCCCTCCACTTT
CDR3: CASSKARPGGLHNSPLHF

size: .
D: .
J: TRBJ2-7
V: TRBV29-1
DNA: TGCAGCGTTGTAACCCACAGGGAGCAGTACTTC
CDR3: CSVVTHREQYF

size: .
D: .
J: TRBJ2-1
V: TRBV5-1
DNA: TGCGCCAGCAGCTTTGGAGGGGAACTTTACAATGAGCAGTTCTTC
CDR3: CASSFGGELYNEQFF

size: .
D: TRBD1
J: TRBJ2-2
V: TRBV19
DNA: TGTGCCAGTAGTAATGACAGGGCTACCGGGGAGCTGTTTTTT
CDR3: CASSNDRATGELFF

size: .
D: TRBD1
J: TRBJ1-3
V: TRBV7-2
DNA: TGTGCCAGCAGCCCTCGGGACAGGGATCGGAACACCATATATTTT
CDR3: CASSPRDRDRNTIYF

size: .
D: .
J: TRBJ1-5
V: TRBV27
DNA: TGTGCCAGCAGTTTATTAATCGGCGGTCAGCCCCAGCATTTT
CDR3: CASSLLIGGQPQHF